The rows below give T cell receptor beta chains drawn from one sample of a study of molecular identifiers for immune sequencing clone quantification. TCRdb passed the PCR reads through MiXCR, listing each CDR3 protein once. The data show about 630,000 distinct CDR3 sequences, about 25% seen once. The sequencing input was naive CD8+ T cells from blood, with Jurkat cell RNA spiked in. The receptors come from a human donor in good health. Some libraries in this study had Jurkat cell RNA spiked in. The CDR3 runs from the conserved cysteine through the conserved F or W. Each record gives: V gene, clone size, CDR3 protein. Only some rows state a clone size, as once, few, many or a class for expanded clones.

TRBV11-3 few CASIISLGRYEQYF
TRBV10-3 - CAIKSSGRWEETQYF
TRBV3-1 many CASSQDLLVDGSWQYF
TRBV3-1 - CASSHFDFEQFF
TRBV7-6 many CASSKSGGSNQPQHF
TRBV6-2/TRBV6-3 few CASSYGGDEYF
TRBV7-9 many CASSLAPTVPFEAFF
TRBV12-3/TRBV12-4 many CASRGFAGDTDTQYF
TRBV9 - CASSVGTSGLTDTQYF
TRBV28 many CASSLGQQFF
TRBV7-9 few CASSRSDKSSYEQYF
TRBV7-2 many CASSWGDITEAFF
TRBV12-3/TRBV12-4 many CASSLGLRGYTF
TRBV6-1 - CASSARDTETYSNQPQHF
TRBV4-3 many CASSQDFGQGHYNEQFF
TRBV11-2 - CASSLGTGQGAGNEQFF
TRBV4-3 many CASSQDKGGANVLTF
TRBV19 - CASSIGAGTTYEQYF
TRBV19 - CASSIVGGGHNEQFF
TRBV18 - CASSPRDRAPDTQYF
TRBV4-3 - CASSQELFGTGSYEQYF
TRBV11-2 many CASSESPSGGVRNEQFF
TRBV7-9 many CASSSTDNSGNTIYF
TRBV7-6 - CASSPERGSPHERYF
TRBV12-3/TRBV12-4 many CASSSRDRGTNTEAFF
TRBV13 many CASSTSPRGADTQYF
TRBV11-2 - CASSPPLVDQETQYF
TRBV6-5 - CASRDTQSSGNTIYF
TRBV2 - CASQRISGRDRQYF
TRBV25-1 few CASSEPGQIYNEQFF
TRBV30 many CAWIRDFPYEQYF
TRBV7-9 few CASSHRDTDSTYEQYF
TRBV6-6 - CASSYHPGNSEAFF
TRBV6-2/TRBV6-3 - CASTAGDFNEQFF
TRBV29-1 - CSEGKQGYFNEQFF
TRBV6-5 many CASSSDPDQETQYF
TRBV10-3 - CAISESVGSPGNTIYF
TRBV6-6 - CASSPPQFRDRGRPETQYF
TRBV5-8 few CASRRTGENYGYTF
TRBV7-9 few CASGGGLYNEQFF
TRBV7-9 few CASSPNLGDYGYTF
TRBV19 many CASSIGTANTGELFF
TRBV7-8 many CASRIHWGMNTEAFF
TRBV19 - CASKTGHGEPQHF
TRBV4-1 few CASSQVLVNTEAFF
TRBV5-6 - CASSHQNSYEQYF
TRBV11-2 - CASSTRGYGYAF
TRBV12-3/TRBV12-4 - CASRTGGAVYEQYF
TRBV15 many CATSRDWGDSNQPQHF
TRBV11-2 - CASRADPNEKLFF
TRBV18 many CASSEGLLYNEQFF
TRBV20-1 - CSATPGGVDRETQYF
TRBV6-5 few CASSRTGVEQCF
TRBV12-3/TRBV12-4 many CASSPPGELFF
TRBV27 few CASLGQGGHEQFF